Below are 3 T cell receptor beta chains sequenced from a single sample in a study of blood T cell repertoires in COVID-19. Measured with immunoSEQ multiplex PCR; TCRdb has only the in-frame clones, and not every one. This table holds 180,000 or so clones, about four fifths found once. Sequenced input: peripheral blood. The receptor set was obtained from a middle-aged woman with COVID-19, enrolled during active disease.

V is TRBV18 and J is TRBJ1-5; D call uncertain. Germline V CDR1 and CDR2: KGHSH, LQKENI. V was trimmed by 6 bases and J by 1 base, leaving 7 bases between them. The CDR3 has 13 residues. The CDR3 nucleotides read TGTGCCAGCTCCCCCGGGAGCAATCAGCCCCAGCATTTT. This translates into CASSPGSNQPQHF.

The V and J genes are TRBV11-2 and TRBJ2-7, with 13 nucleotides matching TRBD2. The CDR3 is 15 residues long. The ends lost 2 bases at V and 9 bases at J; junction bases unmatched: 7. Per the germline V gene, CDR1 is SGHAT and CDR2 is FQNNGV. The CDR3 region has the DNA TGTGCCAGCAGCTTACCCGGACTAGCGGGAGCAGTGCAGTACTTC. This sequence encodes CASSLPGLAGAVQYF.

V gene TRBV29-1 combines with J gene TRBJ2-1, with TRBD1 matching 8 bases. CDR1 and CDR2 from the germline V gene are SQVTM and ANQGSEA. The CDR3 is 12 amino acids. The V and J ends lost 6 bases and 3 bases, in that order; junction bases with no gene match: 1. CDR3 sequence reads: CSVGTGYNEQFF. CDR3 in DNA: TGCAGCGTCGGGACAGGCTACAATGAGCAGTTCTTC.